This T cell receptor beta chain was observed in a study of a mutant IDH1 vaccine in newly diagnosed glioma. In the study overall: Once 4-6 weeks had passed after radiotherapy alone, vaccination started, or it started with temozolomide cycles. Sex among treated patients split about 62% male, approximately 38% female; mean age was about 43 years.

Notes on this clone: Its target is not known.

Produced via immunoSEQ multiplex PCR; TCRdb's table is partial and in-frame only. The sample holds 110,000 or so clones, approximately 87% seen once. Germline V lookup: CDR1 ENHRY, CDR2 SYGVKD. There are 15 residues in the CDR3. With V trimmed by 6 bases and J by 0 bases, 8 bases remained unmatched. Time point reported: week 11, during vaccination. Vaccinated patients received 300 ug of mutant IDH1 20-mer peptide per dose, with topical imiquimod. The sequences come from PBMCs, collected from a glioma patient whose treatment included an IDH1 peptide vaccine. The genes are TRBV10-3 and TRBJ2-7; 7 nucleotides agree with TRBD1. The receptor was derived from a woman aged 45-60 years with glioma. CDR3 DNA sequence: TGTGCCATCAGGACCGGGGCAGGGGGCTCCTACGAGCAGTACTTC. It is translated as CAIRTGAGGSYEQYF.